This TCR beta chain derives from a study of T cells after yellow fever vaccination. MiXCR, applied by TCRdb to the 5' RACE reads, yields one record per CDR3 protein. This table has 350,000 or so distinct CDR3 sequences, roughly 8.3% appearing once. This clonotype was counted a few times. The antigen is not known. Study-wide results and limits: The study re-detected most primary-vaccination clones after the booster (approximately 96% CD4, approximately 88% CD8). A secondary response was less intense yet reached its peak sooner, at day 5 versus 15.

The CDR3 contains 13 residues. Losses at the gene ends were 5 bases for V and 1 base for J; bases not matched to a gene: 3. The germline gives CDR1 DFQATT, CDR2 SNEGSKA (reference sequence). This TCR was sampled from a man aged 18 to 29 who received the YFV17D yellow fever vaccine. Sequencing used PBMCs, obtained more than 40 days after the first yellow fever vaccination. The chain has TRBV20-1 and TRBJ2-5, with 8 positions matching TRBD1. CDR3 DNA sequence: TGCAGTGCTGGACAGGGCCTCCAAGAGACCCAGTACTTC. It codes for CSAGQGLQETQYF.